The 32 T cell receptor beta chains in this list originate from one sample, sequenced in a study of blood T cell repertoires in COVID-19. The table came from immunoSEQ multiplex PCR; TCRdb's copy has only in-frame clones and leaves some out. Counted here are roughly 260,000 clones, over 80% occurring once; the ten biggest clones make up 2.5% to 3%. Sequencing was performed on PBMCs or T cells enriched from blood (not recorded which). The receptors stem from a woman in her twenties or thirties with acute COVID-19.

This clone turned up a few times. V gene TRBV18 combines with J gene TRBJ2-7; 8 nucleotides agree with TRBD1. The CDR3 runs 15 residues. Germline assignment: CDR1 KGHSH and CDR2 LQKENI. J was trimmed by 2 bases and V by 6 bases; bases with no gene match: 9. This CDR3 reads CASSQGRTGTYEQYF. In DNA, the CDR3 is TGTGCCAGCTCCCAGGGGAGGACAGGGACCTACGAGCAGTACTTC.

The chain combines TRBV7-2 with TRBJ1-4, with D tentatively TRBD1 (5 bases). Germline V gives CDR1 SGHTA, CDR2 FQGNSA. This CDR3 has 15 residues. V lost 5 bases and J lost 7, with 17 bases in between. The CDR3 DNA follows: TGTGCCAGCAGCCCGCGACAGATCGCGGCTGAAAAACTGTTTTTT. It encodes CASSPRQIAAEKLFF.

The chain is built from TRBV7-2 and TRBJ2-2; D might be TRBD2 (5 bases). Trimming pared 2 bases from V and 6 bases from J, leaving 13 bases between. This CDR3 has 15 residues. Germline CDR1 and CDR2: SGHTA and FQGNSA. The CDR3 DNA is TGTGCCAGCAGCTTATCGTTTGGAGGACCCGGGGAGCTGTTTTTT. It encodes CASSLSFGGPGELFF.

The chain employs TRBV28 and TRBJ1-5, with D perhaps matching TRBD1 (6 bases). The V gene lost 6 bases and the J gene lost 4 bases, with 19 bases spanning the gap. The CDR3 is 16 residues long. The germline V gene has CDR1 MDHEN and CDR2 SYDVKM. The CDR3, as DNA: TGTGCCAGCAGCACAGGGCTCAGTGTTTCGAATCAGCCCCAGCATTTT. Its translation is CASSTGLSVSNQPQHF.

About this clone itself: Other DNA sequences in the sample encode the same CDR3. CDR3 nucleotide sequence: TGTGCCAGCAGTTATTCGAGGGGACAGGGGCACGAGCAGTACTTC. Its protein is CASSYSRGQGHEQYF. V usage is TRBV6-5 and J usage is TRBJ2-7, with TRBD1 matching 10 bases. Trimming at V came to 3 bases and at J to 5 bases, leaving 7 bases not matched to a gene. The CDR3 runs 15 residues. Looked up from germline, CDR1 is MNHEY and CDR2 is SVGAGI.

V gene TRBV6-1 combines with J gene TRBJ2-7; D is possibly TRBD1 (6 bases). V was trimmed by 5 bases and J by 2 bases, leaving 16 bases between them. Germline V gene lookup returns CDR1 MNHNS and CDR2 SASEGT. The CDR3 runs to 15 residues. For the CDR3, the DNA is TGTGCCAGCAGTCCCGGGGCAGGGGCGCCCTACGAGCAGTACTTC. This codes for CASSPGAGAPYEQYF.

The chain uses TRBV11-3 and TRBJ2-5; weak D call: TRBD1 (7 bases). This CDR3 is 15 amino acids long. Germline loops: CDR1 SGHNT, CDR2 YENEEA. The V end lost 1 base, the J end lost 2 bases, and 11 bases lay between the germline ends. The CDR3 spells CASSLGGTVQETQYF. The CDR3 DNA reads as TGTGCCAGCAGCTTAGGCGGGACAGTTCAAGAGACCCAGTACTTC.

This sequence joins TRBV27 and TRBJ1-2; D might be TRBD1 (6 bases). This CDR3 has 15 residues. Trimming cost V 2 bases and J 4 bases, with 14 bases left between them. CDR1 and CDR2 from the germline V gene are MNHEY and SMNVEV (reference sequence). The CDR3 spells CASSLVGGAGYGYTF. In DNA form, the CDR3 reads TGTGCCAGCAGTTTAGTAGGGGGAGCCGGCTATGGCTACACCTTC.

This chain uses TRBV7-9 with TRBJ2-5; a possible D gene is TRBD2 (7 bases). The CDR3 has 16 amino acids. V lost 7 bases, J lost 1 base, and 19 bases lay in between. Germline V gene data show CDR1 as SEHNR and CDR2 as FQNEAQ (reference sequence). CDR3 coding DNA: TGTGCCAGCACCCCGAGACGGGGGGCGCTCCAAGAGACCCAGTACTTC. It encodes CASTPRRGALQETQYF.

V is TRBV4-1 and J is TRBJ2-5, with D perhaps matching TRBD2 (6 bases). This CDR3 contains 15 residues. The V and J ends lost 0 bases and 2 bases respectively, with 10 bases between them. The germline CDR1 and CDR2 sequences are MGHRA and YSYEKL. CDR3 sequence (DNA): TGCGCCAGCAGCCAAGAAGTAGCGGAACAAGAGACCCAGTACTTC. Protein product: CASSQEVAEQETQYF.

V is TRBV11-3 and J is TRBJ1-1, with D maybe TRBD1 (5 bases). The CDR3 is made up of 12 amino acids. Germline assignment: CDR1 SGHNT and CDR2 YENEEA. V was shortened by 5 bases and J by 4 bases, with 8 bases between the two germline ends. The CDR3 loop is CASSPGGTEAFF. Here the CDR3 DNA reads TGTGCCAGCAGCCCCGGGGGCACTGAAGCTTTCTTT.

This chain joins TRBV2 and TRBJ1-5, with D hard to call. This CDR3 is 14 amino acids long. CDR1 and CDR2 (germline): SNHLY, FYNNEI. Deletions cut 2 bases from V and 5 bases from J, with 10 bases between. In nucleotides, the CDR3 is TGTGCCAGCAGTGAATTAACAGCAGATCAGCCCCAGCATTTT. Its protein product is CASSELTADQPQHF.

This clone was counted a single time. V and J are TRBV10-3 and TRBJ2-1; 14 nucleotides match TRBD2. Trimming at V came to 10 bases and at J to 8 bases, leaving 7 bases not matched to a gene. Germline CDR1 reads ENHRY; CDR2 reads SYGVKD. CDR3 length: 14 residues. In DNA form, the CDR3 reads TGTGCCACCTTGACTAGCGGGGGGGCGGATGAGCAGTTCTTC. It yields the protein CATLTSGGADEQFF.

V gene TRBV6-2 or TRBV6-3 combines with J gene TRBJ2-3; D is unresolved. Germline CDR1 MNHEY, CDR2 SVGEGT. The ends were cut back, 4 bases at V and 6 bases at J, with 5 bases in the middle. CDR3 size: 11 residues. CDR3 protein: CASSSGDTQYF. The CDR3 nucleotides read TGTGCCAGCAGTTCGGGTGATACGCAGTATTTT.

This clone was seen more than once but under ten times. The chain links TRBV30 to TRBJ1-4; D remains unclear. CDR1 is GTSNPN, CDR2 SVGIG, per germline (reference sequence). This CDR3 has 13 amino acids. CDR3 in DNA: TGTGCTTCGGAGGGTTTAGCTAATGAAAAACTGTTTTTT. Its translation: CASEGLANEKLFF. Full variable domain (missing parts from reference TRBV30 and TRBJ1-4): SQTIHQWPATLVQPVGSPLSLECTVEGTSNPNLYWYRQAAGRGLQLLFYSVGIGQISSEVPQNLSASRPQDRQFILSSKKLLLSDSGFYLCASEGLANEKLFFGSGTQLSVL.

V and J are TRBV7-9 and TRBJ2-1; D is perhaps TRBD2 (6 bases). The CDR3 covers 14 residues. Germline CDR1 reads SEHNR; CDR2 reads FQNEAQ (reference sequence). Deletions cut 4 bases from V and 7 bases from J, with 14 bases between. The CDR3 DNA follows: TGTGCCAGCAGCTCGACGGACGGGACTAATGAGCAGTTCTTC. Translated: CASSSTDGTNEQFF. The full variable domain, in which reference TRBV7-9 and TRBJ2-1 provide the parts outside the CDR3, is DTGVSQNPRHKITKRGQNVTFRCDPISEHNRLYWYRQTLGQGPEFLTYFQNEAQLEKSRLLSDRFSAERPKGSFSTLEIQRTEQGDSAMYLCASSSTDGTNEQFFGPGTRLTVL.

This clone was picked up one time. The V gene is TRBV19, the J gene TRBJ2-1, with 10 bases identical to TRBD2. CDR3 size: 15 residues. Germline V lookup: CDR1 LNHDA, CDR2 SQIVND (reference sequence). After removal of 5 bases from V and 2 bases from J, the junction contained 3 bases not matched to a gene. Here the CDR3 DNA reads TGTGCCAGTAGTGTTAGCGGGGGGCCCTACAATGAGCAGTTCTTC. Residues: CASSVSGGPYNEQFF.

This clone is a singleton in its sample. V usage is TRBV7-9 and J usage is TRBJ2-7; maybe TRBD1 (6 bases). The CDR3 consists of 13 residues. The germline gives CDR1 SEHNR, CDR2 FQNEAQ (reference sequence). The germline V and J ends were trimmed by 7 bases and 3 bases, with 13 bases remaining between them. The CDR3 is CASTWTANYEQYF. The CDR3 DNA reads as TGTGCCAGCACCTGGACAGCGAACTACGAGCAGTACTTC.

V usage is TRBV4-2 and J usage is TRBJ1-3, with TRBD1 identical over 7 bases. Germline CDR1 reads LGHNA; CDR2 reads YNFKEQ. The CDR3 contains 15 residues. V lost 3 bases, J lost 4 bases, and 6 bases stayed unmatched. The CDR3 here is CASSQEGARGNTIYF. CDR3 DNA: TGTGCCAGCAGCCAGGAGGGGGCGCGGGGAAACACCATATATTTT.

The chain carries TRBV7-9 and TRBJ1-1; no definite D call. The V end lost 6 bases, the J end lost 5 bases, and 13 bases lay between the germline ends. The germline gives CDR1 SEHNR, CDR2 FQNEAQ (reference sequence). This CDR3 has 13 residues. The CDR3 DNA reads as TGTGCCAGCAGTAGCCGAGTTCTGACTGAAGCTTTCTTT. Encoded protein: CASSSRVLTEAFF.

The chain links TRBV9 to TRBJ2-3; 10 positions match TRBD2. Germline CDR1 and CDR2: SGDLS and YYNGEE. The CDR3 runs to 19 residues. The V gene end was trimmed by 0 bases and the J gene end by 5 bases; junction bases not matched to a gene: 15. The CDR3 is CASSVAVSGGSGLGDTQYF. CDR3 nucleotide sequence: TGTGCCAGCAGCGTAGCGGTTAGCGGGGGGTCCGGGTTGGGAGATACGCAGTATTTT.

The chain is built from TRBV5-1 and TRBJ1-2; 12 bases fit TRBD1. Germline CDR1 SGHRS, CDR2 YFSETQ. V trimming: 2 bases; J trimming: 4 bases; junction bases outside the gene matches: 24. The CDR3 is 22 residues long. As DNA, the CDR3 is TGCGCCAGCAGCTTTGGCAGGCCTTTTGTTCGGGACAGGGGGCGAGTGGGCTATGGCTACACCTTC. It encodes CASSFGRPFVRDRGRVGYGYTF.

This clone was recorded only once. The chain carries TRBV6-5 and TRBJ2-1; the D gene is possibly TRBD1 (6 bases). With 0 bases removed from V and 7 bases from J, the gap between germline ends came to 13 bases. The germline V gene encodes CDR1 MNHEY and CDR2 SVGAGI. The CDR3 sequence is 15 residues long. CDR3 loop: CASSYSNRDKNEQFF. The CDR3 coding sequence is TGTGCCAGCAGTTACTCTAATCGGGACAAGAATGAGCAGTTCTTC.

The chain combines TRBV13 with TRBJ1-4; D possibly corresponds to TRBD1 (5 bases). CDR3 length equals 14 residues. V lost 5 bases and J lost 3, with 10 bases in between. CDR1 and CDR2 (germline): PRHDT, FYEKMQ (reference sequence). CDR3 region: CASSPQGANEKLFF. CDR3 nucleotides: TGTGCCAGCAGCCCCCAAGGGGCTAATGAAAAACTGTTTTTT.

The table lists this clone with a few counts. The rearrangement joins TRBV3-1 (or the pseudogene TRBV3-2) to TRBJ1-6; D gene uncertain. The length of the CDR3 is 12 residues. The ends were cut back, 5 bases at V and 8 bases at J, with 7 bases in the middle. In germline, CDR1 is LGHDT, CDR2 YNNKEL (reference sequence). The CDR3: CASSTQDSPLHF. The CDR3 DNA reads as TGTGCCAGCAGCACACAAGATTCACCCCTCCACTTT.

The V gene is TRBV7-6, the J gene TRBJ2-3; 10 nucleotides line up with TRBD2. The CDR3 is 19 residues long. Germline V gene sequence: CDR1 SGHVS, CDR2 FNYEAQ. The J segment lost 0 bases and the V segment lost 5 bases, leaving 14 bases of the junction unmatched. The CDR3 reads CASSLGLAGARTSTDTQYF. Written as DNA, the CDR3 is TGTGCCAGCAGCCTCGGGCTAGCGGGGGCCCGTACCAGCACAGATACGCAGTATTTT. Combining the CDR3 with reference TRBV7-6 and TRBJ2-3 gives the whole variable domain GAGVSQSPRYKVTKRGQDVALRCDPISGHVSLYWYRQALGQGPEFLTYFNYEAQQDKSGLPNDRFSAERPEGSISTLTIQRTEQRDSAMYRCASSLGLAGARTSTDTQYFGPGTRLTVL.

This chain joins TRBV7-2 and TRBJ2-3; 13 bases line up with TRBD2. This CDR3 has 14 residues. Germline V CDR1 and CDR2: SGHTA, FQGNSA. Trimming removed 5 bases from V and 6 bases from J; junction bases left unmatched: 2. CDR3 sequence (DNA): TGTGCCAGCAGCCCGACTAGCGGGGGGGATACGCAGTATTTT. Translated, it gives CASSPTSGGDTQYF.

The chain is built from TRBV29-1 and TRBJ1-1, with TRBD1 as a possible D gene (6 bases). This CDR3 is 12 amino acids long. CDR1 and CDR2 (germline): SQVTM, ANQGSEA. The ends were cut back, 3 bases at V and 3 bases at J, with 8 bases in the middle. The CDR3 spells CSVDRGDTEAFF. The CDR3 DNA follows: TGCAGCGTTGACAGGGGAGACACTGAAGCTTTCTTT. The full variable domain, in which reference TRBV29-1 and TRBJ1-1 provide the parts outside the CDR3, is SAVISQKPSRDICQRGTSLTIQCQVDSQVTMMFWYRQQPGQSLTLIATANQGSEATYESGFVIDKFPISRPNLTFSTLTVSNMSPEDSSIYLCSVDRGDTEAFFGQGTRLTVV.

Only one count was recorded for this clone. This rearrangement joins TRBV4-3 to TRBJ2-3; 14 positions agree with TRBD2. The CDR3 is 18 amino acids. J gave up 4 bases and V 0 bases, and 6 bases lay outside the gene matches. The V gene's germline CDR1 is LGHNA and CDR2 YSLEER. The CDR3 DNA reads TGCGCCAGCAGCCAAGAGAACTGGGGACTAGCGGGGGCAGATACGCAGTATTTT. It translates to CASSQENWGLAGADTQYF.

The V and J genes are TRBV7-9 and TRBJ2-3; 8 bases line up with TRBD2. Germline V CDR1 and CDR2: SEHNR, FQNEAQ (reference sequence). The junction had 6 bases not matched to a gene; V was cut back by 4 bases and J by 3 bases. CDR3 length: 15 residues. The CDR3 DNA reads as TGTGCCAGCAGCTCCCGACTAGCGATGACAGATACGCAGTATTTT. It yields the protein CASSSRLAMTDTQYF.

V is TRBV29-1 and J is TRBJ2-7, with TRBD2 matching over 11 bases. The CDR3 has 17 residues. The germline CDR1 and CDR2 sequences are SQVTM and ANQGSEA. With 0 bases clipped from V and 6 bases from J, the junction kept 13 bases outside the gene matches. The CDR3: CSVEDQNPTSGVVEQYF. The CDR3 region has the DNA TGCAGCGTTGAAGATCAAAACCCGACTAGCGGGGTTGTCGAGCAGTACTTC.

This chain uses TRBV5-1 with TRBJ2-7; TRBD2 might be the D (6 bases). The CDR3 totals 14 residues. The germline gives CDR1 SGHRS, CDR2 YFSETQ. Deletions cut 0 bases from V and 3 bases from J, with 10 bases between. The CDR3 bases are TGCGCCAGCAGCTTGGCCGTGGGGGGCTACGAGCAGTACTTC. It is translated as CASSLAVGGYEQYF.